The sample holds a few counts of the clone carrying this TCR beta chain. Its antigen is not known. The CDR3 has 14 amino acids. V lost 1 base, J lost 4 bases, and 3 bases stayed unmatched. Germline CDR1 reads SGHRS; CDR2 reads YFSETQ. This record belongs to a study of CD8 T cells in ankylosing spondylitis. Study-wide results and caveats: Characteristic, it appeared, of ankylosing spondylitis blood was a TCR beta motif of about eight highly homologous variants. Matched ankylosing spondylitis synovial fluid reportedly contained a significantly enriched population of disease-linked clones. A subset of motif variants has previously been described in the synovial fluid and blood of reactive arthritis.

Generation of TCR beta libraries employed quantitative 5'-RACE incorporating molecular barcodes. TCRdb analysed the 5' RACE reads with MiXCR anew, one entry per CDR3 protein. The table records fewer than 350,000 distinct CDR3 sequences, approximately 10% of them present only once. The sample consisted of blood, either unsorted or a sorted T cell fraction (not recorded which). This clonotype was sampled from a female donor with ankylosing spondylitis or in good health (not recorded which). The V and J genes are TRBV5-1 and TRBJ2-7; TRBD1 matches at 9 bases. The CDR3 sequence: CASSLTGGIYEQYF. Written as DNA, the CDR3 is TGCGCCAGCAGCTTGACAGGGGGCATTTACGAGCAGTACTTC.